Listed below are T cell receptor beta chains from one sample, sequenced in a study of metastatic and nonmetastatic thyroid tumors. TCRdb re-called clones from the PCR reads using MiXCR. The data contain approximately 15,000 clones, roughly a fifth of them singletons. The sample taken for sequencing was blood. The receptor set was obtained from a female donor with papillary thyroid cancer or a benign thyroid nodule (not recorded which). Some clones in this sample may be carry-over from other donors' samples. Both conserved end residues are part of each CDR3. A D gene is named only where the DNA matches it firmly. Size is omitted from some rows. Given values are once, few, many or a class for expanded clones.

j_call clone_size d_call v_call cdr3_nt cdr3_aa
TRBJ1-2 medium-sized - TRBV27 TGTGCCAGCAGCCCCAGACAGTTTCGAGGCTCATATGGCTACACCTTC CASSPRQFRGSYGYTF
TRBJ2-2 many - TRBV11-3 TGTGCCAGCAGCCCAAGGTGGCTCGGGAGGGAGCTGTTTTTT CASSPRWLGRELFF
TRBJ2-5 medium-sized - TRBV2 TGTGCCAGCAGGGACATGGTCCAAGAGACCCAGTACTTC CASRDMVQETQYF
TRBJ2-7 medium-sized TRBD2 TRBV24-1 TGTGCCACCAGTGATGGACTAGCGGGGTCCTACGAGCAGTACTTC CATSDGLAGSYEQYF
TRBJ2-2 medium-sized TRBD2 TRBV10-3 TGTGCCATTAGTTCGGGGGGAACGGGGACCGGGGAGCTGTTTTTT CAISSGGTGTGELFF
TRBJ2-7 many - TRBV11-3 TGTGCCAGCAGCCAAGGGCCGGGCTTTAACGAGCAGTACTTC CASSQGPGFNEQYF
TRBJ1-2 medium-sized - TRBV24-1 TGTGCCACCAGTGATTCGGGTAGGGCTAACTATGGCTACACCTTC CATSDSGRANYGYTF
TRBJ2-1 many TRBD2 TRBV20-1 TGCAGTGCTAGACCGGGACTAGCGTACAATGAGCAGTTCTTC CSARPGLAYNEQFF
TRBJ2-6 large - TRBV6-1 TGTGCCAGCCGAACAGGGGCCAACGTCCTGACTTTC CASRTGANVLTF
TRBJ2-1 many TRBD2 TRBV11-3 TGTGCCAGCAGCTCCCGGACTAGTCGCGAGCAGTTCTTC CASSSRTSREQFF
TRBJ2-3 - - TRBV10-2 TGCGCCAGCAGTGACCCCTGGAGGTCCGGTCGGGATACGCAGTATTTT CASSDPWRSGRDTQYF